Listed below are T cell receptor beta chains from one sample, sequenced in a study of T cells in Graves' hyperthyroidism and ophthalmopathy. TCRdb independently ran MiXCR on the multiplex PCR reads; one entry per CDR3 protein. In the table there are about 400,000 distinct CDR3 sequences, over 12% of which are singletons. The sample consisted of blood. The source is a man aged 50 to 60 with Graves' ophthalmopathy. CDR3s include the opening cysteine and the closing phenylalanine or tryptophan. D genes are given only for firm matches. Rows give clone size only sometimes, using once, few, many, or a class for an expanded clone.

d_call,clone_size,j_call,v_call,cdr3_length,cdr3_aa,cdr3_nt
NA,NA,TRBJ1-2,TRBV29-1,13,CSVVQGANYGYTF,TGCAGCGTTGTCCAGGGTGCTAACTATGGCTACACCTTC
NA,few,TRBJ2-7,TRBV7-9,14,CASSKKRTGYEQYF,TGTGCCAGCAGCAAAAAGAGGACGGGCTACGAGCAGTACTTC
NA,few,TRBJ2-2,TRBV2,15,CASSSPTANTGELFF,TGTGCCAGCAGTTCTCCGACTGCAAACACCGGGGAGCTGTTTTTT
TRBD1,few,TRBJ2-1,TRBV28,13,CASSLGRDREQFF,TGTGCCAGCAGTTTAGGCCGGGACAGGGAGCAGTTCTTC
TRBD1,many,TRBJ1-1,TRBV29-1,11,CSELQGIEAFF,TGCAGCGAATTACAGGGGATTGAAGCTTTCTTT
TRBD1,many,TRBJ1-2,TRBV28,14,CASSPGQANYGYTF,TGTGCCAGCAGTCCCGGACAGGCTAACTATGGCTACACCTTC
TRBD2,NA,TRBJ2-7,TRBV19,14,CASSIGSGSYEQYF,TGTGCCAGTAGTATTGGTAGCGGGAGCTACGAGCAGTACTTC
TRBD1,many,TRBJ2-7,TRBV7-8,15,CASSPGQGALYEQYF,TGTGCCAGCAGCCCGGGACAGGGGGCTTTGTACGAGCAGTACTTC
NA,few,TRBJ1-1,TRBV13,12,CASSLRTDEAFF,TGTGCCAGCAGCTTAAGGACAGACGAAGCTTTCTTT
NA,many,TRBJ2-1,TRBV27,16,CASSRRRERPSNEQFF,TGTGCCAGCAGTAGACGCCGGGAACGTCCAAGCAATGAGCAGTTCTTC
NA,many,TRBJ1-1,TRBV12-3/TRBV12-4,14,CASSYGVGNTEAFF,TGTGCCAGCAGTTATGGGGTCGGAAACACTGAAGCTTTCTTT
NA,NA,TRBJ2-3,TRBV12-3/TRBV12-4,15,CASSFMGRRPDTQYF,TGTGCCAGCAGTTTTATGGGACGGCGCCCAGATACGCAGTATTTT
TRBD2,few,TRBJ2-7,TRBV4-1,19,CASSQRSYQTSGSPYEQYF,TGCGCCAGCAGCCAACGGTCGTATCAAACTAGCGGGAGTCCCTACGAGCAGTACTTC
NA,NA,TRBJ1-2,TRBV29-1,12,CSVPRRGPGYTF,TGCAGCGTTCCACGCCGGGGGCCGGGCTACACCTTC
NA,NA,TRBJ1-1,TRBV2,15,CASSLQGQGRTKAFF,TGTGCCAGCAGTCTCCAGGGGCAAGGGAGGACTAAAGCTTTCTTT
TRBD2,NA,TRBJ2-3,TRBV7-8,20,CASSLASGKRTSGSTDTQYF,TGTGCCAGCAGCTTAGCCAGTGGGAAGAGGACTAGCGGGAGCACAGATACGCAGTATTTT
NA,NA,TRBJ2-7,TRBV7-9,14,CASSFARVSYEQYF,TGTGCCAGCAGCTTCGCCAGGGTCTCCTACGAGCAGTACTTC
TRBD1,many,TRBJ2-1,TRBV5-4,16,CASSLNRGSSYNEQFF,TGTGCCAGCAGCTTGAACAGGGGGAGCTCCTACAATGAGCAGTTCTTC
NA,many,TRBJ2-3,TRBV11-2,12,CASSPTGDTQYF,TGTGCCAGCAGCCCTACGGGAGATACGCAGTATTTT
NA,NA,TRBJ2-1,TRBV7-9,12,CASSLSGSEQFF,TGTGCCAGCAGCCTATCTGGCAGTGAGCAGTTCTTC
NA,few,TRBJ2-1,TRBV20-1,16,CSAQWNSPSSYNEQFF,TGCAGTGCCCAATGGAACTCCCCTAGCTCCTACAATGAGCAGTTCTTC
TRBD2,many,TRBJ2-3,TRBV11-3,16,CASSLRSGRASDTQYF,TGTGCCAGCAGCCTTCGTAGCGGGAGGGCCTCAGATACGCAGTATTTT
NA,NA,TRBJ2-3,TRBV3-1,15,CASSHGERTTDTQYF,TGTGCCAGCAGCCATGGGGAGCGAACAACAGATACGCAGTATTTT
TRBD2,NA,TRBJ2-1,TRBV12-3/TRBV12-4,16,CASSFSGTSGTYEQFF,TGTGCCAGCAGTTTTTCTGGGACTAGCGGGACGTATGAGCAGTTCTTC
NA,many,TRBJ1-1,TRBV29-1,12,CSVIFVGTEAFF,TGCAGCGTTATCTTCGTGGGCACTGAAGCTTTCTTT
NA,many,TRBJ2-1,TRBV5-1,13,CASTQGRDNEQFF,TGCGCCAGCACCCAGGGTAGAGACAATGAGCAGTTCTTC
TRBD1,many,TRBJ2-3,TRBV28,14,CASSLGQGGDTQYF,TGTGCCAGCAGTTTGGGACAGGGGGGAGATACGCAGTATTTT
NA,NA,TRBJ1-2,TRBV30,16,CAWSATTARANYGYTF,TGTGCCTGGAGCGCGACGACAGCCCGAGCTAACTATGGCTACACCTTC
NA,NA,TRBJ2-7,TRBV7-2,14,CASSQAFLGVEQYF,TGCGCCAGCAGCCAAGCGTTCTTAGGGGTTGAGCAGTACTTC
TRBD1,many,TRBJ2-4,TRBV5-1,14,CASSLGDRVNIQYF,TGCGCCAGCAGCTTAGGGGACAGAGTAAACATTCAGTACTTC
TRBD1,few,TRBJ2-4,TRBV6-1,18,CATFPRTGGASAKNIQYF,TGTGCCACCTTCCCCAGGACAGGGGGCGCGTCAGCCAAAAACATTCAGTACTTC
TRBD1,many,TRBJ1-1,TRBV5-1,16,CASSLVPQGSGPEAFF,TGCGCCAGCAGCTTGGTGCCACAGGGGTCGGGTCCCGAAGCTTTCTTT
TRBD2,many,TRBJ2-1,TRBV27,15,CASSVGLAGVWEQFF,TGTGCCAGCAGTGTAGGACTAGCGGGAGTTTGGGAGCAGTTCTTC
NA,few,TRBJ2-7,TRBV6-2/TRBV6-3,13,CASSILDNYEQYF,TGTGCCAGCAGCATACTGGATAACTACGAGCAGTACTTC
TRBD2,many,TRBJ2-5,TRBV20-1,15,CSARLLAGVGETQYF,TGCAGTGCTAGACTCCTAGCGGGAGTTGGGGAGACCCAGTACTTC
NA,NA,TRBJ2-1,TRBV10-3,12,CAISTLVYEQFF,TGTGCCATCAGTACACTGGTATATGAGCAGTTCTTC
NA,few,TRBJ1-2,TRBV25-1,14,CASSEQGVLYGYTF,TGTGCCAGCAGTGAGCAGGGCGTATTATATGGCTACACCTTC
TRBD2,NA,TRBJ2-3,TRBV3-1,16,CASSPGTSGITDTQYF,TGTGCCAGCAGCCCTGGGACTAGCGGGATCACAGATACGCAGTATTTT
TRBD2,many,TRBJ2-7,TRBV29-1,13,CSVGAGGGAGQYF,TGCAGCGTTGGGGCCGGGGGAGGGGCTGGGCAGTACTTC
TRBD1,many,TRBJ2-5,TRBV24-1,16,CATSDTGTGGKETQYF,TGTGCCACCAGTGACACCGGGACAGGGGGTAAAGAGACCCAGTACTTC
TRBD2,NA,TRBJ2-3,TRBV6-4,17,CASSPRTSGSLLDTQYF,TGTGCCAGCAGTCCGCGGACTAGCGGGAGTTTATTGGATACGCAGTATTTT
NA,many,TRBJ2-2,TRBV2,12,CASTVGGGELFF,TGTGCCAGCACGGTGGGTGGCGGGGAGCTGTTTTTT
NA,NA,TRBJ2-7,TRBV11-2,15,CASSRSVGGAAEQYF,TGTGCCAGCAGCCGCTCCGTGGGGGGCGCGGCCGAGCAGTACTTC
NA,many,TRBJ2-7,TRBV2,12,CASRGSTYEQYF,TGTGCCAGCAGGGGGTCGACCTACGAGCAGTACTTC
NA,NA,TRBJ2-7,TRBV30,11,CAWGLGAEQYF,TGTGCCTGGGGTCTAGGAGCCGAGCAGTACTTC
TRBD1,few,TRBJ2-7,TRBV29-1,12,CSGRDRNYEQYF,TGCAGCGGCCGGGACAGGAACTACGAGCAGTACTTC
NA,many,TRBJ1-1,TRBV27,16,CASSLSSRGLGTEAFF,TGTGCCAGCAGTTTATCGTCTCGAGGGCTGGGGACTGAAGCTTTCTTT
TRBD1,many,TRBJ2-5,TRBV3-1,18,CASSQGGTGGGFQETQYF,TGTGCCAGCAGCCAAGGAGGGACAGGGGGAGGATTCCAAGAGACCCAGTACTTC
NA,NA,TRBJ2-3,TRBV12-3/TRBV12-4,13,CASSLIVTDTQYF,TGTGCCAGCAGTTTAATAGTCACAGATACGCAGTATTTT
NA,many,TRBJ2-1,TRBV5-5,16,CASQVTGSRSYNEQFF,TGTGCCAGCCAAGTTACAGGGTCCCGATCCTACAATGAGCAGTTCTTC
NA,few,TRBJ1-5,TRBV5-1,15,CASSQTGGHNQPQHF,TGCGCCAGCAGCCAAACTGGCGGGCACAATCAGCCCCAGCATTTT
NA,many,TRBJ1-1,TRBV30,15,CAWSVFIGGSGEAFF,TGTGCCTGGAGTGTTTTCATCGGGGGGTCGGGTGAAGCTTTCTTT